This is a list of T cell receptor beta chains from one sample in a study of shared clonotypes between healthy human individuals. Using immunoSEQ multiplex PCR, the repertoire was profiled, and TCRdb retains in-frame clones only, with some absent. This sample has more than 850,000 clones, with 75% to 80% found just once. The sequenced sample consisted of memory CD4+ T cells from PBMCs. The origin of the receptors is a man aged 18-30 years in good health. Some clones in this sample may be carry-over from other donors' samples. CDR3s include the opening cysteine and the closing phenylalanine or tryptophan. For some rows the clone size is stated as once, few or many, or as a class when expanded; others skip it.

>TRBV19|TRBJ2-7|NA
CASRDSYEQYF
>TRBV7-2|TRBJ1-4|NA
CASSPRGVVLPDEKLFF
>TRBV7-2|NA|few
CASSLELAGGRHQHF
>TRBV11-2|TRBJ2-5|NA
CASSFLQGDQETQYF
>TRBV18|TRBJ2-7|NA
CASSLGRGQDEQYF
>TRBV7-3|TRBJ2-2|NA
CASSLRGTGVGTGELFF
>TRBV5-6|TRBJ2-7|NA
CASSRRGRASYEQYF
>TRBV2|TRBJ2-3|NA
CASSATILTDTQYF
>TRBV6-6|TRBJ2-1|NA
CASSYSAAGAYNEQFF
>TRBV29-1|TRBJ2-7|NA
CSVVLSLTYEQYF
>TRBV4-1|TRBJ2-1|NA
CASSQGWLAGVIEQFF
>TRBV7-6|TRBJ1-4|NA
CASSFSGRATNEKLFF
>TRBV9|TRBJ1-4|few
CASSEHRSNEKLFF
>TRBV18|TRBJ2-3|NA
CASSPGTSGSTDTQYF
>TRBV30|TRBJ1-6|NA
CARADGYNSPLHF
>TRBV19|TRBJ2-3|NA
CAPRGRSGGTDTQYF
>TRBV19|TRBJ2-5|many
CASSSSGRARETQYF
>TRBV5-1|TRBJ2-5|NA
CASSLGQGPPYF
>TRBV7-9|TRBJ1-2|NA
CASSPQGGVNYGYTF
>TRBV7-3|TRBJ2-7|NA
CASSTHPGLIDEQYF
>TRBV11-3|TRBJ2-3|NA
CASSYREGDTQYF
>TRBV28|TRBJ2-7|NA
CASSLPWTGTYEQYF
>TRBV20-1|TRBJ1-2|many
CSAYRQGGYTF
>TRBV5-1|TRBJ2-5|NA
CASSWGVGVSETQYF
>TRBV5-1|TRBJ1-3|few
CASQDRAGNTIYF
>TRBV27|TRBJ1-5|NA
CASSLSVGGSNQPQHF
>TRBV5-1|TRBJ2-5|once
CASSPVRFGGTAETQYF
>TRBV2|TRBJ1-5|NA
CASSEMGRGGNQPQHF
>TRBV6-1|TRBJ1-5|NA
CASTNGQYSNQPQHF
>TRBV7-2|TRBJ1-4|NA
CASSSYKDGSKLFF
>TRBV18|TRBJ2-2|NA
CASSPSLVAYTGELFF
>TRBV7-6|TRBJ2-7|NA
CASSLYREYEQYF
>TRBV28|TRBJ2-7|NA
CASSSIPSSGRFYEQYF
>TRBV11-2|TRBJ2-7|NA
CASLRGPTYEQYF
>TRBV28|TRBJ1-2|NA
CASRGGRGDYGYTF
>TRBV18|TRBJ2-7|NA
CASSLGQTAYEQYF
>TRBV5-7|TRBJ1-1|once
CASSLGRRNTEAFF
>TRBV28|TRBJ1-5|many
CASSLSTVGGGNSNQPQHF
>TRBV5-1|TRBJ1-2|NA
CASTLEGALSRGYTF
>TRBV27|TRBJ2-5|many
CASSYREQETQYF
>TRBV27|TRBJ2-7|NA
CASRRLAAYEQYF
>TRBV6-6|TRBJ1-4|NA
CASSYGGLSEKLFF
>TRBV5-1|TRBJ1-2|NA
CASSLIPGGGYTF
>TRBV19|TRBJ2-5|NA
CASSPGTSGMAETQYF
>TRBV27|TRBJ1-3|NA
CASIRTPRGTIYF
>TRBV11-2|TRBJ1-2|once
CASSSVRQARGEGYTF
>TRBV28|TRBJ1-1|few
CASSLQGTEAFF
>TRBV29-1|TRBJ2-7|NA
CSVDSDSYEQYF
>TRBV2|TRBJ1-3|NA
CAGRGAGNTIYF
>TRBV15|TRBJ2-7|NA
CATSRPPAGYEQYF
>TRBV28|TRBJ2-7|NA
CASSTLAAPRSYEQYF
>TRBV11-2|TRBJ2-1|NA
CASRIQGSGNEQFF
>TRBV28|TRBJ2-5|NA
CASRFDGRETQYF
>TRBV27|TRBJ2-5|once
CASTQKGGQGVEETQYF
>TRBV7-2|TRBJ2-6|once
CSDSSGGSGANVLTF
>TRBV18|TRBJ1-5|once
CASSPDRHQPQHF
>TRBV28|TRBJ2-5|NA
CASSLDRGQETQYF
>TRBV15|TRBJ2-1|once
CATSRGGRQYNEQFF
>TRBV5-6|TRBJ2-7|NA
CASSLMQANEQYF
>TRBV11-1|TRBJ2-5|NA
CASSHLSRGQGETQYF